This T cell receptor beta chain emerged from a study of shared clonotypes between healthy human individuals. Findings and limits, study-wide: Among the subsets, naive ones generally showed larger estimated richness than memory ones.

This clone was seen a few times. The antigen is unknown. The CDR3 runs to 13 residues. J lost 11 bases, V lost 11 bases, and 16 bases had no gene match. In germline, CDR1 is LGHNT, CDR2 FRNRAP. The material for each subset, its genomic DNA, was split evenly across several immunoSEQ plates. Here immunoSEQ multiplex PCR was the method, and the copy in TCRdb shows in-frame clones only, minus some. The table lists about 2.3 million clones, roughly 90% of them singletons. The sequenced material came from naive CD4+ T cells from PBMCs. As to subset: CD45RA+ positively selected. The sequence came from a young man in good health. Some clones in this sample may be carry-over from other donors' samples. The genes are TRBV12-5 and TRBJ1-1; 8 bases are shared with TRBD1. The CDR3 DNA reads TGTGCTGCCCTGGGACAGGAAGACGCTGGGGCTTTCTTT. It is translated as CAALGQEDAGAFF.